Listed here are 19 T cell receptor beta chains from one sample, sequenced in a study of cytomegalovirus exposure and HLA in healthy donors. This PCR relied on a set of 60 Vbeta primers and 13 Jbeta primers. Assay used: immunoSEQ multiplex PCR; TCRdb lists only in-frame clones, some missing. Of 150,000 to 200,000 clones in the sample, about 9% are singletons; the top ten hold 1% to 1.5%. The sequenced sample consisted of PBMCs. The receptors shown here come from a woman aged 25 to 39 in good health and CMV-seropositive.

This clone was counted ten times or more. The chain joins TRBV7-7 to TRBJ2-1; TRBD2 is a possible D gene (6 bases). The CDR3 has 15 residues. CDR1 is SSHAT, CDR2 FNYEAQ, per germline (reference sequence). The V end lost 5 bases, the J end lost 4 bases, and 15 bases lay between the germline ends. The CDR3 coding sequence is TGTGCCAGCAGCCTCCAGGTGGGGGGTTACAATGAGCAGTTCTTC. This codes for CASSLQVGGYNEQFF.

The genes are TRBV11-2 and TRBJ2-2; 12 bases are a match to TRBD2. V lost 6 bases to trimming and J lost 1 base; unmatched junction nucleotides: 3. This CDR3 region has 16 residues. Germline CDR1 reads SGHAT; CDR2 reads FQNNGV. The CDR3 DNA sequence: TGTGCCAGCAGGACTAGCGGGAGTGGGAACACCGGGGAGCTGTTTTTT. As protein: CASRTSGSGNTGELFF.

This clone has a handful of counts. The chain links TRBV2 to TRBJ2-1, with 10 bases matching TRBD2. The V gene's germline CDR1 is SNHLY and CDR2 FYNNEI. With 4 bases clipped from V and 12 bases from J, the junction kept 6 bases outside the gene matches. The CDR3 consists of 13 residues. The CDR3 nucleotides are TGTGCCAGCAGTGTAACTAGCGGGATATCGCAGTTCTTC. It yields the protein CASSVTSGISQFF. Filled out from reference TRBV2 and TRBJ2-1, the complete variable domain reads EPEVTQTPSHQVTQMGQEVILRCVPISNHLYFYWYRQILGQKVEFLVSFYNNEISEKSEIFDDQFSVERPDGSNFTLKIRSTKLEDSAMYFCASSVTSGISQFFGPGTRLTVL.

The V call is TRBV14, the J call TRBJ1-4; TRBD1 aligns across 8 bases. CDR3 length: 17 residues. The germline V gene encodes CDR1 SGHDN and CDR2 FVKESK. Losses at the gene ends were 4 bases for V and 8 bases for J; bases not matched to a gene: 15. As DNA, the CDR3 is TGTGCCAGCAGCCCAACCTATTATGACAGGGGAGTGGAAAAACTGTTTTTT. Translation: CASSPTYYDRGVEKLFF.

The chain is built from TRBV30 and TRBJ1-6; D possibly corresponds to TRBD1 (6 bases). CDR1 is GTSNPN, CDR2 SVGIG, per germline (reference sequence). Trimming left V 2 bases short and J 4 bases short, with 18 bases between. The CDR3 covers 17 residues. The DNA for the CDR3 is TGTGCCTGGAGTCCCCCGGGGGGGGCCGTTTATAATTCACCCCTCCACTTT. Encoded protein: CAWSPPGGAVYNSPLHF.

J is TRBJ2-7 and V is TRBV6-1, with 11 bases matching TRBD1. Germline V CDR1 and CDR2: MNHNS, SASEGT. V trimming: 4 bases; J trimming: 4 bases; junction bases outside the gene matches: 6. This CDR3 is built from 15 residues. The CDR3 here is CASSGDRGNFYEQYF. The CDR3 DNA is TGTGCCAGCAGTGGGGACAGGGGGAATTTTTACGAGCAGTACTTC.

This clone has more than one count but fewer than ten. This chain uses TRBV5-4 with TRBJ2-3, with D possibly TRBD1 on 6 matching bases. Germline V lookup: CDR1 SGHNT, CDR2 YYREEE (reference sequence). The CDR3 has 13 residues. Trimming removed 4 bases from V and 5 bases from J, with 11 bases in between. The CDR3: CASSPGTIDTQYF. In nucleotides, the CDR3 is TGTGCCAGCAGCCCCGGGACAATAGATACGCAGTATTTT.

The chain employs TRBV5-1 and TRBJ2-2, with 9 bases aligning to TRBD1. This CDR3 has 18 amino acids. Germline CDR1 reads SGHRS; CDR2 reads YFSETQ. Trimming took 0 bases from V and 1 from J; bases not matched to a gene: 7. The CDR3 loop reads CASSLASWGQGNTGELFF. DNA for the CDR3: TGCGCCAGCAGCTTGGCCTCGTGGGGACAGGGGAACACCGGGGAGCTGTTTTTT.

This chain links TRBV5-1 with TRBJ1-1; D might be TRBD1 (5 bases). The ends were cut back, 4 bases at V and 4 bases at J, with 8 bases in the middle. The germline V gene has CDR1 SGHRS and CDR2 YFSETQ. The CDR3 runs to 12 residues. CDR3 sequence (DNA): TGCGCCAGCAGCCGGGGGGGCACTGAAGCTTTCTTT. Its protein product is CASSRGGTEAFF. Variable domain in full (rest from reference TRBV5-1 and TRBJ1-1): KAGVTQTPRYLIKTRGQQVTLSCSPISGHRSVSWYQQTPGQGLQFLFEYFSETQRNKGNFPGRFSGRQFSNSRSEMNVSTLELGDSALYLCASSRGGTEAFFGQGTRLTVV.

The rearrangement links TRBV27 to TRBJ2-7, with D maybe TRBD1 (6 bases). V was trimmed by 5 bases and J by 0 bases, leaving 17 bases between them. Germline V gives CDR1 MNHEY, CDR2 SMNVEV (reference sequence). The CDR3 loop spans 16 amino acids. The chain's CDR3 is CASSARRQESSYEQYF. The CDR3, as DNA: TGTGCCAGCAGTGCCCGTCGACAGGAGAGCTCCTACGAGCAGTACTTC.

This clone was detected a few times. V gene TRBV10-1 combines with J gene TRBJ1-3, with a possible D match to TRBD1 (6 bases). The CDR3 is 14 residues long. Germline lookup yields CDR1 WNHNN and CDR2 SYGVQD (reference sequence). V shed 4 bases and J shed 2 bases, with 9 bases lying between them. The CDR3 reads CASSGGGPGNTIYF. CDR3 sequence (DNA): TGCGCCAGCAGTGGAGGGGGTCCTGGAAACACCATATATTTT.

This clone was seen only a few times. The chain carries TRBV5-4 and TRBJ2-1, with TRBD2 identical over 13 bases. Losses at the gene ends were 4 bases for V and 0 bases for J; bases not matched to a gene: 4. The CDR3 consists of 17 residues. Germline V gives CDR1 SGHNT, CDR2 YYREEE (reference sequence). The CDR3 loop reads CASSGRLAGGSYNEQFF. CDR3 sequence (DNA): TGTGCCAGCAGCGGGAGACTAGCGGGAGGCTCCTACAATGAGCAGTTCTTC.

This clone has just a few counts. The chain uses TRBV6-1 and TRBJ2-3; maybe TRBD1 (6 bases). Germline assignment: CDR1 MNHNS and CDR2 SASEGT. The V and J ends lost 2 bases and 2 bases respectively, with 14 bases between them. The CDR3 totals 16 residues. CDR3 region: CASSEWTDPTTDTQYF. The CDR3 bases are TGTGCCAGCAGTGAATGGACAGACCCAACCACAGATACGCAGTATTTT.

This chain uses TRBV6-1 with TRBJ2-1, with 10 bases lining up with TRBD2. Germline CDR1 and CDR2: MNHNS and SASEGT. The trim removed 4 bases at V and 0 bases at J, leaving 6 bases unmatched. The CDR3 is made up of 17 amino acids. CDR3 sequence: CASSARGLARSYNEQFF. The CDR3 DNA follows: TGTGCCAGCAGTGCGAGGGGACTAGCGCGCTCCTACAATGAGCAGTTCTTC.

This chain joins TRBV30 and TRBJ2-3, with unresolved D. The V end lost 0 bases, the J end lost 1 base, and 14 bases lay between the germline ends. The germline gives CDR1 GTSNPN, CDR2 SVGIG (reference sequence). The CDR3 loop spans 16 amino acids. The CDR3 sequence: CAWSVQWQSGTDTQYF. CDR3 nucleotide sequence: TGTGCCTGGAGTGTACAATGGCAGTCCGGCACAGATACGCAGTATTTT.

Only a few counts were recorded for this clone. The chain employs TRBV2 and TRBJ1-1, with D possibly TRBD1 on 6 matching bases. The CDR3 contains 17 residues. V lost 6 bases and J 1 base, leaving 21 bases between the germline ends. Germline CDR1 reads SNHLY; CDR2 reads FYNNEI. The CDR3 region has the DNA TGTGCCAGCAGCGCTAAGGACAGCCGTATTGGGAACACTGAAGCTTTCTTT. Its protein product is CASSAKDSRIGNTEAFF.

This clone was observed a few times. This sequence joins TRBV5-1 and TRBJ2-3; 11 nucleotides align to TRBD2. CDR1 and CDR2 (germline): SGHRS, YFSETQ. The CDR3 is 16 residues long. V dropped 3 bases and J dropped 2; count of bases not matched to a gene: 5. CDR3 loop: CASSWGGLAATDTQYF. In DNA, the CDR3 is TGCGCCAGCAGCTGGGGGGGACTAGCGGCCACAGATACGCAGTATTTT.

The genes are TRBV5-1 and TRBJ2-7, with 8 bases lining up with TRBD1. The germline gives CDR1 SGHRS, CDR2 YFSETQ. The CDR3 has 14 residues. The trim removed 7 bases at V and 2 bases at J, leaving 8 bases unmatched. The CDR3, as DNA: TGCGCCAGCGGACTAACAGGGGGTCCCTACGAGCAGTACTTC. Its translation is CASGLTGGPYEQYF.

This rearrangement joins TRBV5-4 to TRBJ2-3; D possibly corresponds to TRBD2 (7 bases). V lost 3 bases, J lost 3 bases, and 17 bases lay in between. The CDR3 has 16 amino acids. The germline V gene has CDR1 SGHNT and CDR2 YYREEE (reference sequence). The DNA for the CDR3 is TGTGCCAGCAGCTCTGTTGCGGGGGCGGGGACAGATACGCAGTATTTT. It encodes CASSSVAGAGTDTQYF.